This T cell receptor (beta chain) was profiled in a study of blood T cell repertoires in COVID-19. V was shortened by 6 bases and J by 0 bases, with 8 bases between the two germline ends. The CDR3 consists of 14 residues. The germline CDR1 and CDR2 sequences are LNHDA and SQIVND (reference sequence). Some clones are missing from TCRdb's copy, which holds only in-frame ones; the method was immunoSEQ multiplex PCR. The table lists about 250,000 clones, over 70% of them singletons. The TCR was taken from a man older than 75 with acute or convalescent COVID-19. The sequencing input was peripheral blood. The rearrangement joins TRBV19 to TRBJ1-4; D unclear. This chain's CDR3 is CASRRVATNEKLFF. The DNA for the CDR3 is TGTGCCAGTAGGAGAGTTGCAACTAATGAAAAACTGTTTTTT.